These 30 T cell receptor beta chains originate from one sample sequenced in a study of blood T cell repertoires in COVID-19. Repertoires were generated with immunoSEQ multiplex PCR, while TCRdb's copy carries only in-frame clones and drops some. The repertoire holds approximately 170,000 clones, 88% seen once, with roughly 26% in the top ten. The sequencing sample was made of peripheral blood. The origin of the receptors is a man in his 60s with acute or convalescent COVID-19.

This clone was seen a few times. The gene calls are TRBV7-9 and TRBJ2-7; TRBD1 might be the D (5 bases). This CDR3 spans 14 amino acids. The germline V gene encodes CDR1 SEHNR and CDR2 FQNEAQ (reference sequence). The V gene lost 5 bases and the J gene lost 0 bases, with 11 bases spanning the gap. Here the CDR3 DNA reads TGTGCCAGCAGCCTCAGGGCAGACTCCTACGAGCAGTACTTC. It codes for CASSLRADSYEQYF. Variable domain in full (rest from reference TRBV7-9 and TRBJ2-7): DTGVSQNPRHKITKRGQNVTFRCDPISEHNRLYWYRQTLGQGPEFLTYFQNEAQLEKSRLLSDRFSAERPKGSFSTLEIQRTEQGDSAMYLCASSLRADSYEQYFGPGTRLTVT.

This rearrangement joins TRBV5-1 to TRBJ2-2; 7 bases align to TRBD2. The length of the CDR3 is 16 residues. Trimming took 3 bases from V and 2 from J; bases not matched to a gene: 7. Germline V lookup: CDR1 SGHRS, CDR2 YFSETQ. The CDR3 DNA sequence: TGCGCCAGCAGCTATCGACTAGCCCTAAACACCGGGGAGCTGTTTTTT. It is translated as CASSYRLALNTGELFF. The full variable domain, in which reference TRBV5-1 and TRBJ2-2 provide the parts outside the CDR3, is KAGVTQTPRYLIKTRGQQVTLSCSPISGHRSVSWYQQTPGQGLQFLFEYFSETQRNKGNFPGRFSGRQFSNSRSEMNVSTLELGDSALYLCASSYRLALNTGELFFGEGSRLTVL.

CDR3 nucleotides: TGTGCCAGCAGTTTAGGACAGTTTTATGGCTACACCTTC. It translates to CASSLGQFYGYTF. The chain joins TRBV12-3 or TRBV12-4 to TRBJ1-2; TRBD1 might be the D (5 bases). The CDR3 loop spans 13 amino acids. The ends were cut back, 1 base at V and 5 bases at J, with 8 bases in the middle.

V gene TRBV15 combines with J gene TRBJ2-1, with D perhaps matching TRBD1 (6 bases). CDR1 is LNHNV and CDR2 is YYDKDF in the germline V gene (reference sequence). The CDR3 totals 15 residues. V was pared by 0 bases and J by 7 bases, with 13 bases between. CDR3 sequence (DNA): TGTGCCACCAGCAGAGATGCGGCAGGGGTAAATGAGCAGTTCTTC. Protein product: CATSRDAAGVNEQFF.

The rearrangement joins TRBV23-1 to TRBJ1-4, with 9 bases that match TRBD1. TRBV23-1 is classed as an ORF, of uncertain function. V gave up 2 bases and J gave up 4 bases; unmatched junction bases: 11. This CDR3 has 18 residues. The DNA of the CDR3 is TGCGCCAGCAGTCAAAACGGGTCAACAGGGGGCCGTAATGAAAAACTGTTTTTT. It encodes CASSQNGSTGGRNEKLFF.

The chain links TRBV7-9 to TRBJ1-3; D remains unclear. V lost 1 base to trimming and J lost 4 bases, with 11 bases between them. Germline values: CDR1 SEHNR, CDR2 FQNEAQ (reference sequence). CDR3 length equals 15 residues. DNA of the CDR3: TGTGCCAGCAGCTTAGATGGAGGGATGGGAAACACCATATATTTT. Amino acids: CASSLDGGMGNTIYF.

This clone was seen once. The gene calls are TRBV30 and TRBJ1-2, with no clear D. Trimming removed 0 bases from V and 4 bases from J, with 12 bases in between. Per the germline V gene, CDR1 is GTSNPN and CDR2 is SVGIG (reference sequence). This CDR3 comprises 14 residues. As DNA, the CDR3 is TGTGCCTGGAGTGTCCGGACGGGAAGCTATGGCTACACCTTC. It codes for CAWSVRTGSYGYTF.

This sequence joins TRBV18 and TRBJ2-3, with 10 bases matching TRBD1. CDR1 is KGHSH, CDR2 LQKENI, per germline. The V segment lost 6 bases and the J segment 5 bases; nucleotides outside the gene matches: 8. The CDR3 runs to 15 residues. The CDR3 DNA is TGTGCCAGCTCCCAGGGACAGGGGACGGGAGATACGCAGTATTTT. Encoded protein: CASSQGQGTGDTQYF.

The chain carries TRBV9 and TRBJ2-1; possible D gene TRBD1, 5 bases. The CDR3 has 15 residues. Trimming left V 5 bases short and J 1 base short, with 13 bases between. Looked up from germline, CDR1 is SGDLS and CDR2 is YYNGEE. In DNA form, the CDR3 reads TGTGCCAGCAGTGCAGGGCATTCGTCCTACAATGAGCAGTTCTTC. As protein: CASSAGHSSYNEQFF.

This clone was counted once. The rearrangement links TRBV11-2 to TRBJ2-7, with D perhaps TRBD1 (5 bases). CDR1 is SGHAT, CDR2 FQNNGV, per germline. This CDR3 region has 17 residues. V was cut by 0 bases and J by 2 bases, with 17 bases left in between. The CDR3 DNA follows: TGTGCCAGCAGCTTAGACCCCCCAGGGTCTCTGACCTACGAGCAGTACTTC. This gives the protein CASSLDPPGSLTYEQYF.

The chain joins TRBV6-5 to TRBJ2-7, with 8 nucleotides matching TRBD1. The CDR3 contains 14 residues. The junction had 6 bases not matched to a gene; V was cut back by 6 bases and J by 2 bases. CDR1 MNHEY and CDR2 SVGAGI come from the germline V gene. As DNA, the CDR3 is TGTGCCAGCAGGGCGGCAGGGGGCACCTACGAGCAGTACTTC. This translates into CASRAAGGTYEQYF.

The chain is built from TRBV7-9 and TRBJ2-3, with TRBD2 matching over 10 bases. J gave up 5 bases and V 1 base, and 6 bases lay outside the gene matches. Germline V CDR1 and CDR2: SEHNR, FQNEAQ (reference sequence). The CDR3 length is 16 residues. CDR3 residues: CASSLGTSGVVDTQYF. The CDR3 nucleotides are TGTGCCAGCAGCTTAGGAACTAGCGGGGTCGTAGATACGCAGTATTTT.

The rearrangement joins TRBV9 to TRBJ2-1, with 12 nucleotides matching TRBD2. Trimming at V came to 5 bases and at J to 0 bases, leaving 9 bases not matched to a gene. The V gene's germline CDR1 is SGDLS and CDR2 YYNGEE. The CDR3 consists of 18 residues. The CDR3 protein is CASSATSGGPSSYNEQFF. Written as DNA, the CDR3 is TGTGCCAGCAGTGCTACTAGCGGGGGGCCGAGCTCCTACAATGAGCAGTTCTTC.

This chain links TRBV6-5 with TRBJ2-1; 10 bases line up with TRBD2. This CDR3 is built from 15 residues. With V trimmed by 5 bases and J by 7 bases, 8 bases remained unmatched. Germline loops: CDR1 MNHEY, CDR2 SVGAGI. CDR3 nucleotides: TGTGCCAGCAGTCCCAGGACTAGCGGAACTAATGAGCAGTTCTTC. Amino acids: CASSPRTSGTNEQFF.

The chain has TRBV27 and TRBJ1-2; tentatively, D is TRBD1 (5 bases). The CDR3 sequence is 15 residues long. V shed 0 bases and J shed 4 bases, with 12 bases lying between them. Germline CDR1 MNHEY, CDR2 SMNVEV (reference sequence). The CDR3 region is CASSLSVGGAYGYTF. In DNA form, the CDR3 reads TGTGCCAGCAGTTTATCGGTGGGAGGGGCCTATGGCTACACCTTC.

The CDR3 DNA follows: TGTGCAGCTACGGGAGGGGCGAGCTATGGCTACACCTTC. As protein: CAATGGASYGYTF. V and J are TRBV6-6 and TRBJ1-2; TRBD1 is a possible D gene (5 bases). This CDR3 contains 13 residues. Per germline, CDR1 MNHNY and CDR2 SVGAGI (reference sequence).

The chain uses TRBV24-1 and TRBJ2-2, with a weak D call TRBD1 (5 bases). The CDR3 sequence is 15 residues long. Trimming shortened V by 3 bases and J by 2 bases, and 9 bases separated the two germline ends. The V gene's germline CDR1 is KGHDR and CDR2 SFDVKD. DNA of the CDR3: TGTGCCACCAGTGATCCCGGACACAACACCGGGGAGCTGTTTTTT. It is translated as CATSDPGHNTGELFF.

The chain uses TRBV14 and TRBJ2-3; 9 bases fit TRBD1. Germline CDR1 and CDR2: SGHDN and FVKESK. V lost 5 bases, J lost 4 bases, and 4 bases stayed unmatched. The CDR3 has 14 amino acids. The CDR3 sequence: CASSYRDRADTQYF. The CDR3 DNA follows: TGTGCCAGCAGCTACCGGGACAGGGCAGATACGCAGTATTTT.

This clone showed up just once. The chain joins TRBV9 to TRBJ2-3; 8 bases match TRBD1. Germline V gene sequence: CDR1 SGDLS, CDR2 YYNGEE. The CDR3 length is 15 residues. The V gene end was trimmed by 4 bases and the J gene end by 0 bases; junction bases not matched to a gene: 4. The CDR3 protein is CASSPWTGSTDTQYF. The CDR3 DNA reads as TGTGCCAGCAGCCCTTGGACAGGGAGCACAGATACGCAGTATTTT.

The chain is built from TRBV6-5 and TRBJ1-1; 7 bases fit TRBD1. Germline CDR1 MNHEY, CDR2 SVGAGI. V dropped 6 bases and J dropped 5; count of bases not matched to a gene: 6. CDR3 size: 13 residues. Written as DNA, the CDR3 is TGTGCCAGCAGACAGGGGCACGGGACTGAAGCTTTCTTT. As protein: CASRQGHGTEAFF.

The chain is built from TRBV11-2 and TRBJ2-7, with D possibly being TRBD1 (5 bases). Per the germline V gene, CDR1 is SGHAT and CDR2 is FQNNGV. This CDR3 spans 12 amino acids. V was cut by 5 bases and J by 4 bases, with 9 bases left in between. The CDR3 loop reads CASSIRGYEQYF. In DNA form, the CDR3 reads TGTGCCAGCAGCATTAGGGGATACGAGCAGTACTTC. The complete variable domain, with remaining parts taken from reference TRBV11-2 and TRBJ2-7, reads EAGVAQSPRYKIIEKRQSVAFWCNPISGHATLYWYQQILGQGPKLLIQFQNNGVVDDSQLPKDRFSAERLKGVDSTLKIQPAKLEDSAVYLCASSIRGYEQYFGPGTRLTVT.

The chain couples TRBV5-1 to TRBJ1-3, with 9 bases fitting TRBD1. This CDR3 has 17 amino acids. Germline CDR1 SGHRS, CDR2 YFSETQ. V lost 4 bases, J lost 1 base, and 9 bases stayed unmatched. Written as DNA, the CDR3 is TGCGCCAGCAGCCGCGGGGGACAGGGCATTTCTGGAAACACCATATATTTT. Translation: CASSRGGQGISGNTIYF.

This clone appeared once. V and J are TRBV18 and TRBJ1-1; 7 bases agree with TRBD1. The CDR3 is made up of 14 amino acids. Trimming removed 1 base from V and 4 bases from J; junction bases left unmatched: 3. The germline V gene has CDR1 KGHSH and CDR2 LQKENI. CDR3 nucleotides: TGTGCCAGCTCACCACAGGGGGCGTCCACTGAAGCTTTCTTT. This codes for CASSPQGASTEAFF.

The chain joins TRBV5-1 to TRBJ1-1; TRBD1 matches at 8 bases. V lost 0 bases and J lost 5; bases outside the gene matches: 3. The CDR3 is 14 residues long. CDR1 is SGHRS and CDR2 is YFSETQ in the germline V gene. The CDR3 sequence is CASSLDRGDTEAFF. Here the CDR3 DNA reads TGCGCCAGCAGCTTGGACAGGGGGGATACTGAAGCTTTCTTT.

This clone was observed a few times. The chain recombines TRBV27 with TRBJ2-1, with TRBD1 identical over 8 bases. In germline, CDR1 is MNHEY, CDR2 SMNVEV (reference sequence). V trimming: 5 bases; J trimming: 6 bases; junction bases outside the gene matches: 9. The CDR3 covers 15 residues. The CDR3 region has the DNA TGTGCCAGCAGTCGTGTGACAGGGGTTGTCAATGAGCAGTTCTTC. Translated: CASSRVTGVVNEQFF.

The V and J genes are TRBV6-5 and TRBJ1-6; the D gene is possibly TRBD1 (5 bases). The CDR3 sequence is 16 residues long. V was trimmed by 4 bases and J by 8 bases, leaving 18 bases between them. Germline CDR1 reads MNHEY; CDR2 reads SVGAGI. The CDR3 DNA sequence: TGTGCCAGCAGTTCCGTCCAGGGTCAAGGGGATTCACCCCTCCACTTT. This translates into CASSSVQGQGDSPLHF.

The chain joins TRBV12-5 to TRBJ2-3; weak D call: TRBD1 (6 bases). The ends were cut back, 0 bases at V and 7 bases at J, with 14 bases in the middle. Germline CDR1 is LGHNT and CDR2 is FRNRAP. This CDR3 is built from 15 residues. This chain's CDR3 is CASGLVQGSRNTQYF. As DNA, the CDR3 is TGTGCTAGTGGTTTGGTACAGGGTAGCCGAAATACGCAGTATTTT. The full variable domain, in which reference TRBV12-5 and TRBJ2-3 provide the parts outside the CDR3, is DARVTQTPRHKVTEMGQEVTMRCQPILGHNTVFWYRQTMMQGLELLAYFRNRAPLDDSGMPKDRFSAEMPDATLATLKIQPSEPRDSAVYFCASGLVQGSRNTQYFGPGTRLTVL.

The chain links TRBV23-1 to TRBJ1-2, with TRBD1 matching 7 bases. TRBV23-1 is given ORF status, its function remaining uncertain. The CDR3 has 17 amino acids. The V segment lost 0 bases and the J segment 8 bases; nucleotides outside the gene matches: 15. CDR3: CASSQSRRGGGFGGYTF. The CDR3 coding sequence is TGCGCCAGCAGTCAATCGCGGCGAGGAGGGGGCTTTGGAGGCTACACCTTC.

The rearrangement uses TRBV24-1 and TRBJ1-2, with D possibly matching TRBD1 (6 bases). The germline CDR1 and CDR2 sequences are KGHDR and SFDVKD. There are 13 residues in the CDR3. V was shortened by 4 bases and J by 4 bases, with 9 bases between the two germline ends. This CDR3 reads CATSEGGLYGYTF. In DNA form, the CDR3 reads TGTGCCACCAGTGAGGGGGGGCTCTATGGCTACACCTTC.

The gene calls are TRBV3-1 (or the pseudogene TRBV3-2) and TRBJ2-2, with 8 bases matching TRBD2. V lost 1 base and J lost 4; bases outside the gene matches: 5. Germline V gene data show CDR1 as LGHDT and CDR2 as YNNKEL (reference sequence). This CDR3 comprises 16 residues. For the CDR3, the DNA is TGTGCCAGCAGCCAAGGGACTAGCCGGATCACCGGGGAGCTGTTTTTT. Protein: CASSQGTSRITGELFF.